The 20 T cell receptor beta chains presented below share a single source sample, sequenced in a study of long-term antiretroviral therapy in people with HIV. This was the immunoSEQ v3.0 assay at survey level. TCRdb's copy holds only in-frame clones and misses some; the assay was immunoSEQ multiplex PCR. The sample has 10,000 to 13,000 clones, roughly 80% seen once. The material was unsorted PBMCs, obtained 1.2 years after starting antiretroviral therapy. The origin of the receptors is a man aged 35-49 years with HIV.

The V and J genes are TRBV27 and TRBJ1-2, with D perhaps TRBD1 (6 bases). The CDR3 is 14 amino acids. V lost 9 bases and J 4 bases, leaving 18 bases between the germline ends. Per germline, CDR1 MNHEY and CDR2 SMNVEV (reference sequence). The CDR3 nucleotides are TGTGCCAGTTACCCGGGACACGGGACCTATGGCTACACCTTC. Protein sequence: CASYPGHGTYGYTF.

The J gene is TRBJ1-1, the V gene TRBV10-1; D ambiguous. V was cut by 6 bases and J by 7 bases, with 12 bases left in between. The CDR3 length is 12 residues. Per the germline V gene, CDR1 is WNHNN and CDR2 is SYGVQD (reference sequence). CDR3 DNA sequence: TGCGCCAGCAGCGAGACGGTAGGTGAAGCTTTCTTT. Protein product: CASSETVGEAFF.

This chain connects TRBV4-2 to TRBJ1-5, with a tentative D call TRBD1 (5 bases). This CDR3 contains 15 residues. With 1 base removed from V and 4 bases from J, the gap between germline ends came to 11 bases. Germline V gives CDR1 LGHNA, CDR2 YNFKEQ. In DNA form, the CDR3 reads TGTGCCAGCAGCCAAGCGGAGACAGTTAATCAGCCCCAGCATTTT. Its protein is CASSQAETVNQPQHF.

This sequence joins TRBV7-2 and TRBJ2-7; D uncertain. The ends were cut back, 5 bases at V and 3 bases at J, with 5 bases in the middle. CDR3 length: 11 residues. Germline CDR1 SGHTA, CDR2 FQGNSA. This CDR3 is CASSDRYEQYF. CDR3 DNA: TGTGCCAGCAGCGACCGCTACGAGCAGTACTTC.

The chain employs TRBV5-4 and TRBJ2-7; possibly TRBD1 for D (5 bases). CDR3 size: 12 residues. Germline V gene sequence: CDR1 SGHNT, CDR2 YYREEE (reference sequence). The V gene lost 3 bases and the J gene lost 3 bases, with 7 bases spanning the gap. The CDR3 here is CASSWGNYEQYF. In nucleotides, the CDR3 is TGTGCCAGCAGCTGGGGCAACTACGAGCAGTACTTC. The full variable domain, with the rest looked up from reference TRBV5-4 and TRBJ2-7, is ETGVTQSPTHLIKTRGQQVTLRCSSQSGHNTVSWYQQALGQGPQFIFQYYREEENGRGNFPPRFSGLQFPNYSSELNVNALELDDSALYLCASSWGNYEQYFGPGTRLTVT.

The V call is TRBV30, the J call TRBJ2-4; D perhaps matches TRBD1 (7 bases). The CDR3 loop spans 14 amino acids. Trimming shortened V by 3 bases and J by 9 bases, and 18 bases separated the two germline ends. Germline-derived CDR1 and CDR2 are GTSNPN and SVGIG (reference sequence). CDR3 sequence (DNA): TGTGCCTGGAGCAGGGGGGCAGGGGATAGCATTCAGTACTTC. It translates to CAWSRGAGDSIQYF.

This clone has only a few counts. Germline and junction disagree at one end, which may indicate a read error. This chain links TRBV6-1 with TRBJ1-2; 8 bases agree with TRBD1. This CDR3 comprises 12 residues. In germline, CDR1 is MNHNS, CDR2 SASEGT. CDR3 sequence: CASSETGGPARF. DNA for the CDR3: TGTGCCAGCAGTGAAACAGGGGGTCCCGCCCGCTTC.

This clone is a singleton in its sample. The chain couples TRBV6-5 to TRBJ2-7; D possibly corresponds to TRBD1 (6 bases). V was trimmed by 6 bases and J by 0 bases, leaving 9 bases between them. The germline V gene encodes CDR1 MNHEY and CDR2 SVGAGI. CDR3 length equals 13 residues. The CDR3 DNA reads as TGTGCCAGCAGGCTACAGGGCTCCTACGAGCAGTACTTC. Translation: CASRLQGSYEQYF.

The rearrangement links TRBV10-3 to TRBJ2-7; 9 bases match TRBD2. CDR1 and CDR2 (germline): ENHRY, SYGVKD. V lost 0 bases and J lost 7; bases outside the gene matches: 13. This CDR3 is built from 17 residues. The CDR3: CAISESTRAGGKREQYF. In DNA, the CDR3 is TGTGCCATCAGTGAGTCGACTCGGGCGGGGGGGAAGCGGGAGCAGTACTTC.

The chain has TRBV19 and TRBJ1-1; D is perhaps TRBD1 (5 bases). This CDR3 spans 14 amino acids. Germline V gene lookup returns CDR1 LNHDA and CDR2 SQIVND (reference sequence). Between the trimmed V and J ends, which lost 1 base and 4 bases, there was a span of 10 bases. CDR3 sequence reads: CASSIAAGSTEAFF. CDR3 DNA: TGTGCCAGTAGTATAGCCGCAGGGAGCACTGAAGCTTTCTTT.

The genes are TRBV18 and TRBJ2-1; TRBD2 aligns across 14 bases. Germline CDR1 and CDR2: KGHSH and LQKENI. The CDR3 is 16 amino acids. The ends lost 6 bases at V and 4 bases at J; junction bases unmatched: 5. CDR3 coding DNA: TGTGCCAGCTCGGTTGGGACTAGCGGGAGATACAATGAGCAGTTCTTC. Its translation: CASSVGTSGRYNEQFF. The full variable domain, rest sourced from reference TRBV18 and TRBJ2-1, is NAGVMQNPRHLVRRRGQEARLRCSPMKGHSHVYWYRQLPEEGLKFMVYLQKENIIDESGMPKERFSAEFPKEGPSILRIQQVVRGDSAAYFCASSVGTSGRYNEQFFGPGTRLTVL.

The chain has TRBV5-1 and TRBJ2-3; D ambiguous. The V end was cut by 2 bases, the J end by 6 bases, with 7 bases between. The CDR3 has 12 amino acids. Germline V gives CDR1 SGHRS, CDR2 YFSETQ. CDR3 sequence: CASSFGRDTQYF. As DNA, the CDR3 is TGCGCCAGCAGCTTTGGGCGGGATACGCAGTATTTT.

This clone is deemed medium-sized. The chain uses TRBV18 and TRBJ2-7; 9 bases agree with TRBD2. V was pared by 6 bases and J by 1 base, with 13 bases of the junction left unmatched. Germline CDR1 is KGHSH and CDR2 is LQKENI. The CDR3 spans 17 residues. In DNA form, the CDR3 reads TGTGCCAGCTCCCGCAGTGTAGCGGGGGACCTATCCTACGAGCAGTACTTC. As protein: CASSRSVAGDLSYEQYF.

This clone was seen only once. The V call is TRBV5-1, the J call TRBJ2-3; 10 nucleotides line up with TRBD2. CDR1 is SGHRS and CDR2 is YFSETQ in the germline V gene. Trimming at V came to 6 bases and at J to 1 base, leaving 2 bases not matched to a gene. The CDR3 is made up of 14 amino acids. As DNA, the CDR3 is TGCGCCAGCATAGGGACTAGCGGCACAGATACGCAGTATTTT. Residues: CASIGTSGTDTQYF.

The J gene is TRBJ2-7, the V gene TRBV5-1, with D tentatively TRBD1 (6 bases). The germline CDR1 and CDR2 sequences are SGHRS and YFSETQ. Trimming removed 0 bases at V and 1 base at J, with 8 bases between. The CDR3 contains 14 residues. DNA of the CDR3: TGCGCCAGCAGCTTGGAGGGACAATCCTACGAGCAGTACTTC. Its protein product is CASSLEGQSYEQYF.

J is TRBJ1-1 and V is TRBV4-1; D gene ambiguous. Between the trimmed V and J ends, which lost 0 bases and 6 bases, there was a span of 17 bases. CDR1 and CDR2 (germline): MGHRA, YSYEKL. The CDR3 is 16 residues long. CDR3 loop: CASSQDPNSREPEAFF. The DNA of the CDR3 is TGCGCCAGCAGCCAAGACCCGAACTCAAGGGAACCTGAAGCTTTCTTT.

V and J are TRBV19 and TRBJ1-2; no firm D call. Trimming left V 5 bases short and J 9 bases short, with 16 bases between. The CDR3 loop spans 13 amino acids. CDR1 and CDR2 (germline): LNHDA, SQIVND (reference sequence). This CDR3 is CASSPHSGDSYTF. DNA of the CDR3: TGTGCCAGTAGTCCCCACAGCGGGGATAGCTACACCTTC.

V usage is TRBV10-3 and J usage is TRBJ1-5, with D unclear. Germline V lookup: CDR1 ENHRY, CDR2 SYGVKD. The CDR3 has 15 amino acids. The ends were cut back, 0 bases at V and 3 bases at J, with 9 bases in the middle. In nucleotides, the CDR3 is TGTGCCATCAGTGAGTCAGTGAGCGACAATCAGCCCCAGCATTTT. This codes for CAISESVSDNQPQHF.

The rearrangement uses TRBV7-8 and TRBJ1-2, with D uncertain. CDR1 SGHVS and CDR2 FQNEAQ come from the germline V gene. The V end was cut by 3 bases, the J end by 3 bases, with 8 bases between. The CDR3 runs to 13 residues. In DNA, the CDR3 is TGTGCCAGCAGCTTTACACCGTACTATGGCTACACCTTC. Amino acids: CASSFTPYYGYTF. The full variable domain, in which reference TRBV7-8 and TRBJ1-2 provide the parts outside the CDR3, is GAGVSQSPRYKVAKRGQDVALRCDPISGHVSLFWYQQALGQGPEFLTYFQNEAQLDKSGLPSDRFFAERPEGSVSTLKIQRTQQEDSAVYLCASSFTPYYGYTFGSGTRLTVV.

Here the CDR3 reads CSVEKGSYGYTF. The CDR3 DNA sequence: TGCAGCGTTGAAAAGGGGAGCTATGGCTACACCTTC. The chain carries TRBV29-1 and TRBJ1-2; D perhaps matches TRBD1 (5 bases). Germline values: CDR1 SQVTM, CDR2 ANQGSEA. The V gene lost 2 bases and the J gene lost 4 bases, with 8 bases spanning the gap. This CDR3 region has 12 residues.